The 19 T cell receptor beta chains reported below all come from one sample, sequenced in a study of shared clonotypes between healthy human individuals (TCRdb year 2020). The library was obtained by the immunoSEQ multiplex PCR assay. Here the immuneACCESS table is served through TCRdb, limited to in-frame sequences with V and J called. Missing clones are a known gap in these copies; in checked studies unresolved V genes cover under half, and the rest lacks a known reason. The sample table records fewer than 600,000 clones; 70% to 80% of these occur just once. Over 10% of the sample is held by the ten biggest clonotypes. Sequenced: PBMCs. The receptors stem from a woman between 40 and 50 years old in good health. Some clones in this sample may be carry-over from other donors' samples.

This clone has only one observation. The genes are TRBV15 and TRBJ1-1; D remains ambiguous. The V gene lost 1 base and the J gene lost 3 bases, with 9 bases spanning the gap. The germline gives CDR1 LNHNV, CDR2 YYDKDF (reference sequence). The length of the CDR3 is 14 residues. The CDR3 loop reads CATSRVLGDTEAFF. CDR3 in DNA: TGTGCCACCAGCAGAGTGCTGGGAGACACTGAAGCTTTCTTT. Based on the CDR3 plus reference TRBV15 and TRBJ1-1, the full variable domain is DAMVIQNPRYQVTQFGKPVTLSCSQTLNHNVMYWYQQKSSQAPKLLFHYYDKDFNNEADTPDNFQSRRPNTSFCFLDIRSPGLGDTAMYLCATSRVLGDTEAFFGQGTRLTVV.

With respect to this clone: This same CDR3 is encoded by further DNA sequences in the sample. The DNA of the CDR3 is TGTGCCAGCAGCCCCCGGCTAGCGGGCACAGATACGCAGTATTTT. Translation: CASSPRLAGTDTQYF. V gene TRBV7-2 combines with J gene TRBJ2-3; 7 bases match TRBD2. Germline assignment: CDR1 SGHTA and CDR2 FQGNSA. J gave up 1 base and V 5 bases, and 6 bases lay outside the gene matches. This CDR3 contains 15 residues.

The gene calls are TRBV6-5 and TRBJ2-1, with 8 bases that match TRBD2. The trim removed 8 bases at V and 7 bases at J, leaving 7 bases unmatched. Germline CDR1 and CDR2: MNHEY and SVGAGI. The CDR3 runs 13 residues. CDR3 coding DNA: TGTGCCAGCTCCAGCGGGAGAGGGAATGAGCAGTTCTTC. This encodes CASSSGRGNEQFF.

The rearrangement uses TRBV19 and TRBJ1-1, with TRBD1 identical over 9 bases. Germline-derived CDR1 and CDR2 are LNHDA and SQIVND (reference sequence). V gave up 6 bases and J gave up 3 bases; unmatched junction bases: 8. This CDR3 region has 15 residues. This CDR3 is CASRRQGVGDTEAFF. CDR3 in DNA: TGTGCCAGTAGACGACAGGGGGTGGGAGACACTGAAGCTTTCTTT. Together with reference TRBV19 and TRBJ1-1, the CDR3 gives the full variable domain: DGGITQSPKYLFRKEGQNVTLSCEQNLNHDAMYWYRQDPGQGLRLIYYSQIVNDFQKGDIAEGYSVSREKKESFPLTVTSAQKNPTAFYLCASRRQGVGDTEAFFGQGTRLTVV.

The rearrangement joins TRBV7-9 to TRBJ2-4; 10 bases are a match to TRBD1. With V trimmed by 3 bases and J by 3 bases, 2 bases remained unmatched. Germline CDR1 reads SEHNR; CDR2 reads FQNEAQ (reference sequence). CDR3 length: 15 residues. This CDR3 is CASSLGTGVKNIQYF. DNA of the CDR3: TGTGCCAGCAGCTTGGGGACAGGGGTCAAAAACATTCAGTACTTC.

The V gene is TRBV6-1, the J gene TRBJ1-5; tentatively, D is TRBD1 (5 bases). From germline, CDR1 is MNHNS and CDR2 SASEGT. This CDR3 is built from 15 residues. Trimming left V 4 bases short and J 1 base short, with 11 bases between. The CDR3 is CASSAGYLSNQPQHF. DNA for the CDR3: TGTGCCAGCAGTGCAGGGTACCTAAGCAATCAGCCCCAGCATTTT.

This clone was picked up a small number of times. The rearrangement links TRBV7-9 to TRBJ2-1; 9 bases agree with TRBD2. CDR3 length equals 14 residues. Germline trimming cut 5 bases from V and 6 bases from J; bases unmatched to any gene: 5. The germline V gene has CDR1 SEHNR and CDR2 FQNEAQ (reference sequence). CDR3 bases: TGTGCCAGCAGCGAGGGACTAGCAATCAATGAGCAGTTCTTC. Translating it yields CASSEGLAINEQFF.

This chain uses TRBV5-1 with TRBJ1-1; perhaps TRBD1 as D (6 bases). V was shortened by 4 bases and J by 0 bases, with 10 bases between the two germline ends. From germline, CDR1 is SGHRS and CDR2 YFSETQ. The CDR3 is 14 residues long. Written as DNA, the CDR3 is TGCGCCAGCAGCAAGGACAGAATGAACACTGAAGCTTTCTTT. Translation: CASSKDRMNTEAFF.

The count of this clone is one. The chain joins TRBV30 to TRBJ2-7; the D is unclear. V shed 1 base and J shed 2 bases, with 15 bases lying between them. Per germline, CDR1 GTSNPN and CDR2 SVGIG (reference sequence). The CDR3 loop spans 15 amino acids. The CDR3 DNA reads as TGTGCCTGGAGTGGTGGCAGCCGATTTCCCTACGAGCAGTACTTC. Protein sequence: CAWSGGSRFPYEQYF.

This clone has just one count. This chain joins TRBV11-2 and TRBJ2-7, with TRBD1 identical over 11 bases. J was trimmed by 6 bases and V by 5 bases; bases with no gene match: 3. The V gene's germline CDR1 is SGHAT and CDR2 FQNNGV. There are 13 residues in the CDR3. The CDR3 here is CASSQDRGLEQYF. In DNA form, the CDR3 reads TGTGCCAGCAGCCAGGACAGGGGGCTCGAGCAGTACTTC.

The V and J genes are TRBV5-6 and TRBJ1-1; 7 nucleotides agree with TRBD1. Germline values: CDR1 SGHDT, CDR2 YYEEEE. Trimming at V came to 0 bases and at J to 5 bases, leaving 10 bases not matched to a gene. This CDR3 has 16 amino acids. CDR3 amino acids: CASSLGTGPLRTEAFF. CDR3 nucleotides: TGTGCCAGCAGCTTGGGGACAGGTCCCCTTAGAACTGAAGCTTTCTTT. Based on the CDR3 plus reference TRBV5-6 and TRBJ1-1, the full variable domain is DAGVTQSPTHLIKTRGQQVTLRCSPKSGHDTVSWYQQALGQGPQFIFQYYEEEERQRGNFPDRFSGHQFPNYSSELNVNALLLGDSALYLCASSLGTGPLRTEAFFGQGTRLTVV.

This clone has just one count. The CDR3 loop reads CASSSRDTFYEQYF. In DNA form, the CDR3 reads TGTGCCAGCAGCTCCCGGGACACGTTCTACGAGCAGTACTTC. The chain uses TRBV7-9 and TRBJ2-7, with D possibly being TRBD1 (6 bases). CDR3 length equals 14 residues. Germline values: CDR1 SEHNR, CDR2 FQNEAQ (reference sequence). Trimming cost V 4 bases and J 3 bases, with 13 bases left between them.

The chain joins TRBV19 to TRBJ2-1, with 7 bases aligning to TRBD2. Trimming removed 3 bases from V and 5 bases from J; junction bases left unmatched: 7. CDR3 length: 15 amino acids. Germline V gives CDR1 LNHDA, CDR2 SQIVND (reference sequence). CDR3 in DNA: TGTGCCAGTAGTATCGGTAGGGACTATGACAATGAGCAGTTCTTC. The encoded protein is CASSIGRDYDNEQFF.

V is TRBV7-3 and J is TRBJ2-1; D tentatively fits TRBD1 or TRBD2 (5 bases each). Germline V gene data show CDR1 as SGHTA and CDR2 as FQGTGA. This CDR3 region has 17 residues. V lost 0 bases, J lost 5 bases, and 17 bases lay in between. CDR3 bases: TGTGCCAGCAGCTTAACGGCCGGGGCGGTGGGGGACAATGAGCAGTTCTTC. It codes for CASSLTAGAVGDNEQFF.

The rearrangement links TRBV28 to TRBJ2-7; the D gene could be TRBD1 or TRBD2 (5 bases each). CDR1 is MDHEN and CDR2 is SYDVKM in the germline V gene. V lost 3 bases and J 2 bases, leaving 11 bases between the germline ends. The CDR3 is made up of 14 amino acids. CDR3 nucleotide sequence: TGTGCCAGCAGTTTCACGGGACGAGCCTACGAGCAGTACTTC. Encoded protein: CASSFTGRAYEQYF.

This chain joins TRBV28 and TRBJ1-2; the D gene is possibly TRBD1 (5 bases). CDR3 length equals 14 residues. Trimming left V 10 bases short and J 5 bases short, with 20 bases between. CDR1 and CDR2 (germline): MDHEN, SYDVKM. In DNA, the CDR3 is TGTGCCACCGGCATCACGCAGGACAATTATGGCTACACCTTC. Protein sequence: CATGITQDNYGYTF.

The sample holds a few counts of this clone. The chain links TRBV6-4 to TRBJ1-1; tentative D call: TRBD1 (5 bases). CDR1 is MRHNA and CDR2 is SNTAGT in the germline V gene. The CDR3 is made up of 13 amino acids. V gave up 3 bases and J gave up 1 base, with 6 bases separating them. In DNA, the CDR3 is TGTGCCAGCAGTGAAGGGGAGAACACTGAAGCTTTCTTT. It specifies CASSEGENTEAFF.

The V call is TRBV6-5, the J call TRBJ1-5; no firm D call. From germline, CDR1 is MNHEY and CDR2 SVGAGI. The CDR3 has 11 residues. The ends were cut back, 8 bases at V and 0 bases at J, with 2 bases in the middle. The DNA of the CDR3 is TGTGCCAGCGGTAGCAATCAGCCCCAGCATTTT. This codes for CASGSNQPQHF.

The gene calls are TRBV5-1 and TRBJ2-1; 8 nucleotides line up with TRBD2. With 1 base clipped from V and 7 bases from J, the junction kept 7 bases outside the gene matches. Germline lookup yields CDR1 SGHRS and CDR2 YFSETQ. This CDR3 spans 15 amino acids. As DNA, the CDR3 is TGCGCCAGCAGCTTGAGTCGGGAGGGCCGTAATGAGCAGTTCTTC. Encoded protein: CASSLSREGRNEQFF.